This record looks at one T cell receptor (beta chain) sequence and its context. Its cognate antigen is unknown. TCRdb's copy holds only in-frame clones and misses some; the assay was immunoSEQ multiplex PCR. This table has tens of thousands of clones, 80% to 90% appearing once. This sample is part of a study of OX40 agonist ivuxolimab in advanced cancers. Study outcomes and limitations: Expanded peripheral T-cell antigen specificity went undetermined.

This CDR3 contains 15 residues. The V gene's germline CDR1 is MNHNY and CDR2 SVGAGI (reference sequence). V was cut by 6 bases and J by 3 bases, with 18 bases left in between. The J gene is TRBJ2-7, the V gene TRBV6-6; D not resolved. This TCR was sampled from an adult with an advanced solid tumor such as melanoma, head and neck, liver or kidney cancer. This sample comprised CD4+ or CD8+ T cells sorted from blood, obtained in a trial of the OX40 agonist ivuxolimab. CDR3 residues: CASSLDRPVSYEQYF. Here the CDR3 DNA reads TGTGCCAGCAGCCTCGACCGGCCCGTAAGCTACGAGCAGTACTTC.